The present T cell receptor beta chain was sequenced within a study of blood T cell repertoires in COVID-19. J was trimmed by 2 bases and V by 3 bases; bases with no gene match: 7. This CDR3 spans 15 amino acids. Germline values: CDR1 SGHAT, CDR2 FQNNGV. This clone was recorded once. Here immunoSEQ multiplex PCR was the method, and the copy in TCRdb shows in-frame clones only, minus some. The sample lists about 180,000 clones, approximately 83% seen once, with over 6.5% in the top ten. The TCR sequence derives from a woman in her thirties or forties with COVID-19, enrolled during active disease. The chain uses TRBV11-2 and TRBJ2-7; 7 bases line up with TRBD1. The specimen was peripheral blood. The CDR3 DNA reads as TGTGCCAGCAGCTTGGGGCCGACAGGGACCTACGAGCAGTACTTC. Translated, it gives CASSLGPTGTYEQYF.